This T cell receptor beta chain was sequenced in a study of response to subunit inactivated influenza vaccine. On this clonotype: Its cognate antigen is unknown.

Study-level points and caveats: Seasonal influenza vaccination, on each occasion, was suggested by the authors to recruit few new T cells.

The CDR3 runs to 17 residues. With 4 bases removed from V and 0 bases from J, the gap between germline ends came to 15 bases. The germline CDR1 and CDR2 sequences are SGHAT and FQNNGV. TCRdb re-derived calls from the RT-PCR reads in MiXCR, one entry per CDR3 protein. The sample holds hundreds of thousands of distinct CDR3 sequences, about 18% seen once. Sequenced here: PBMCs from blood, sampled about 5 days after vaccination. This TCR was sampled from a man over 45 who received an inactivated influenza vaccine. V and J are TRBV11-2 and TRBJ2-2; no clear D gene. For the CDR3, the DNA is TGTGCCAGCAGCTCTATCAGCCGGGTGGCGAACACCGGGGAGCTGTTTTTT. Amino acid sequence: CASSSISRVANTGELFF.